This entry lists 18 T cell receptor beta chains sequenced from one sample in a study of blood T cell repertoires in COVID-19. The table came from immunoSEQ multiplex PCR; TCRdb's copy has only in-frame clones and leaves some out. The data contain 200,000 to 300,000 clones, roughly 86% of them singletons. The specimen sequenced was peripheral blood. Receptors were obtained from a man between 50 and 59 years old with acute or convalescent COVID-19.

V is TRBV4-2 and J is TRBJ2-1; 13 nucleotides line up with TRBD2. J gave up 12 bases and V 1 base, and 6 bases lay outside the gene matches. This CDR3 has 15 amino acids. CDR1 and CDR2 (germline): LGHNA, YNFKEQ. CDR3 residues: CASSQGTSGGAGQFF. In DNA form, the CDR3 reads TGTGCCAGCAGCCAAGGAACTAGCGGGGGGGCCGGGCAGTTCTTC.

V is TRBV6-5 and J is TRBJ2-7; 11 bases match TRBD2. Unmatched junction bases numbered 4, after V lost 7 bases and J lost 2 bases. Germline V gene sequence: CDR1 MNHEY, CDR2 SVGAGI. The CDR3 has 14 residues. For the CDR3, the DNA is TGTGCCAGCACCACTAGCGGGAGACCCTACGAGCAGTACTTC. Amino acids: CASTTSGRPYEQYF.

CDR3 in DNA: TGTGCCAGCAGCCCCGAGGGTAGCTCCTACGAGCAGTACTTC. It is translated as CASSPEGSSYEQYF. J is TRBJ2-7 and V is TRBV6-6, with D tentatively TRBD2 (5 bases). Germline V CDR1 and CDR2: MNHNY, SVGAGI (reference sequence). The CDR3 covers 14 residues. Trimming stripped 6 bases from V and 0 bases from J, with 12 bases between.

This chain connects TRBV5-5 to TRBJ1-2; 7 bases are shared with TRBD1. The germline V gene encodes CDR1 SGHKS and CDR2 YYEKEE (reference sequence). The CDR3 contains 14 residues. V dropped 4 bases and J dropped 8; count of bases not matched to a gene: 11. The CDR3 loop is CASSTRTGERGYTF. The CDR3 DNA follows: TGTGCCAGCAGCACTCGTACAGGGGAGAGGGGCTACACCTTC.

This sequence joins TRBV10-3 and TRBJ2-7; 9 bases line up with TRBD2. The CDR3 spans 14 residues. Germline assignment: CDR1 ENHRY and CDR2 SYGVKD. The V segment lost 3 bases and the J segment 3 bases; nucleotides outside the gene matches: 3. CDR3 in amino acids: CAISDSGRSYEQYF. In DNA, the CDR3 is TGTGCCATCAGTGATAGCGGGAGAAGCTACGAGCAGTACTTC.

The V call is TRBV7-2, the J call TRBJ1-2; TRBD1 matches at 10 bases. The ends lost 2 bases at V and 6 bases at J; junction bases unmatched: 6. This CDR3 is built from 15 residues. Germline CDR1 and CDR2: SGHTA and FQGNSA. CDR3 residues: CASSLTGQGIHGYTF. As DNA, the CDR3 is TGTGCCAGCAGCTTAACGGGACAGGGGATCCATGGCTACACCTTC. The full variable domain, completed using reference TRBV7-2 and TRBJ1-2, is GAGVSQSPSNKVTEKGKDVELRCDPISGHTALYWYRQSLGQGLEFLIYFQGNSAPDKSGLPSDRFSAERTGGSVSTLTIQRTQQEDSAVYLCASSLTGQGIHGYTFGSGTRLTVV.

The chain has TRBV5-4 and TRBJ1-6, with TRBD1 identical over 7 bases. There are 16 residues in the CDR3. Trimming cost V 3 bases and J 8 bases; bases outside gene matches: 11. The germline V gene has CDR1 SGHNT and CDR2 YYREEE (reference sequence). For the CDR3, the DNA is TGTGCCAGCAGCTCCCGGGGGACAGCTAGTGATTCACCCCTCCACTTT. It is translated as CASSSRGTASDSPLHF.

This chain links TRBV11-1 with TRBJ1-2; 10 bases match TRBD1. This CDR3 comprises 15 residues. Germline CDR1 and CDR2: SGHAT and FQDESV (reference sequence). The V and J ends lost 5 bases and 4 bases, in that order; junction bases with no gene match: 7. CDR3 protein: CASSLTGGAGYGYTF. The CDR3 DNA sequence: TGTGCCAGCAGCCTGACAGGGGGCGCCGGCTATGGCTACACCTTC.

CDR3 loop: CASSIDPRNSPLHF. The CDR3 nucleotides are TGTGCCAGTAGTATAGATCCCAGGAATTCACCCCTCCACTTT. V and J are TRBV19 and TRBJ1-6; D is ambiguous. CDR1 and CDR2 (germline): LNHDA, SQIVND (reference sequence). The CDR3 contains 14 residues. V dropped 0 bases and J dropped 7 bases, with 7 bases sitting between them.

The rearrangement links TRBV5-4 to TRBJ1-1, with TRBD1 matching 11 bases. With 2 bases clipped from V and 3 bases from J, the junction kept 3 bases outside the gene matches. The CDR3 is 15 residues long. Looked up from germline, CDR1 is SGHNT and CDR2 is YYREEE (reference sequence). CDR3 bases: TGTGCCAGCAGCTTCGGGGACAGGGGGGACACTGAAGCTTTCTTT. Translation gives CASSFGDRGDTEAFF.

This clone was detected a few times. The chain is built from TRBV7-9 and TRBJ2-1, with D tentatively TRBD1 (6 bases). CDR1 SEHNR and CDR2 FQNEAQ come from the germline V gene (reference sequence). The CDR3 consists of 16 residues. V was cut by 5 bases and J by 3 bases, with 17 bases left in between. CDR3 DNA sequence: TGTGCCAGCAGCCCCCAAACTAGGGGGTTCTACAATGAGCAGTTCTTC. Encoded protein: CASSPQTRGFYNEQFF.

A few counts support this clone. J is TRBJ1-5 and V is TRBV19; 7 bases fit TRBD1. Germline V CDR1 and CDR2: LNHDA, SQIVND (reference sequence). CDR3 length equals 15 residues. J gave up 1 base and V 5 bases, and 5 bases lay outside the gene matches. Here the CDR3 DNA reads TGTGCCAGTAGTCGAGAGGGGGCGAGCAATCAGCCCCAGCATTTT. It is translated as CASSREGASNQPQHF.

Here the CDR3 reads CASSHPFMSSTGGDYGYTF. The DNA for the CDR3 is TGTGCCAGCAGTCACCCCTTTATGTCTTCGACAGGGGGCGACTATGGCTACACCTTC. The chain recombines TRBV28 with TRBJ1-2; 10 bases map to TRBD1. Germline V gene lookup returns CDR1 MDHEN and CDR2 SYDVKM. The trim removed 5 bases at V and 3 bases at J, leaving 18 bases unmatched. The length of the CDR3 is 19 residues.

This clone was found a few times. This chain connects TRBV5-1 to TRBJ1-1; D is undetermined. Per germline, CDR1 SGHRS and CDR2 YFSETQ. The V and J ends lost 3 bases and 7 bases respectively, with 19 bases between them. This CDR3 has 15 residues. The CDR3 DNA follows: TGCGCCAGCAGCTCGGGGTCAGTTGGTCTCATTGAAGCTTTCTTT. Its translation: CASSSGSVGLIEAFF.

This chain connects TRBV27 to TRBJ1-2, with 7 bases fitting TRBD1. The CDR3 totals 13 residues. Looked up from germline, CDR1 is MNHEY and CDR2 is SMNVEV (reference sequence). After removal of 4 bases from V and 9 bases from J, the junction contained 8 bases not matched to a gene. CDR3 sequence reads: CASSSTGSPSYTF. The DNA for the CDR3 is TGTGCCAGCAGTTCGACAGGGTCTCCAAGCTACACCTTC.

V usage is TRBV10-2 and J usage is TRBJ2-2; D may be TRBD2 (5 bases). Germline V CDR1 and CDR2: WSHSY, SAAADI. The V and J ends lost 6 bases and 1 base respectively, with 9 bases between them. The CDR3 totals 14 residues. This CDR3 reads CASRYGENTGELFF. CDR3 DNA: TGCGCCAGCAGGTACGGGGAGAACACCGGGGAGCTGTTTTTT.

The chain carries TRBV6-1 and TRBJ2-7, with TRBD2 matching 13 bases. Germline CDR1 is MNHNS and CDR2 is SASEGT. The CDR3 runs to 16 residues. V was pared by 3 bases and J by 0 bases, with 2 bases of the junction left unmatched. The CDR3: CASSDRTSGGSYEQYF. CDR3 nucleotides: TGTGCCAGCAGTGACCGGACTAGCGGGGGCTCCTACGAGCAGTACTTC.

This rearrangement joins TRBV5-1 to TRBJ1-2, with 9 bases that match TRBD1. Trimming removed 3 bases from V and 4 bases from J; junction bases left unmatched: 13. Looked up from germline, CDR1 is SGHRS and CDR2 is YFSETQ. The CDR3 loop spans 17 amino acids. The CDR3 here is CASSYWGQGPGGYGYTF. Written as DNA, the CDR3 is TGCGCCAGCAGCTACTGGGGACAGGGCCCTGGCGGCTATGGCTACACCTTC.